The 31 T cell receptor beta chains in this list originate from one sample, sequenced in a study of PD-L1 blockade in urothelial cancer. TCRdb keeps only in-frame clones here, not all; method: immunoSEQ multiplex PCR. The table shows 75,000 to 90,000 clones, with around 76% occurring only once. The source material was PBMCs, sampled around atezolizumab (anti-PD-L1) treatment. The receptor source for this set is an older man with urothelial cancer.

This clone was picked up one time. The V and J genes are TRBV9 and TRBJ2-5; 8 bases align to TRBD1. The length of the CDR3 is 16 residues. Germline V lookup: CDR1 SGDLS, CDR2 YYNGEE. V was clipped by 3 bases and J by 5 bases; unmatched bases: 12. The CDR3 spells CASSARSTGVGETQYF. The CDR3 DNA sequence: TGTGCCAGCAGCGCGAGGTCGACAGGGGTTGGTGAGACCCAGTACTTC.

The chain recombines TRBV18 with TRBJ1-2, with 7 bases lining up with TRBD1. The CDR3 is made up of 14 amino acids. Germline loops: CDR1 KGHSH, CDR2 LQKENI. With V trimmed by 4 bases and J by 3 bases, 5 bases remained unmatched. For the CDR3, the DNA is TGTGCCAGCTCACACCGGGACAGAGACTATGGCTACACCTTC. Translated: CASSHRDRDYGYTF.

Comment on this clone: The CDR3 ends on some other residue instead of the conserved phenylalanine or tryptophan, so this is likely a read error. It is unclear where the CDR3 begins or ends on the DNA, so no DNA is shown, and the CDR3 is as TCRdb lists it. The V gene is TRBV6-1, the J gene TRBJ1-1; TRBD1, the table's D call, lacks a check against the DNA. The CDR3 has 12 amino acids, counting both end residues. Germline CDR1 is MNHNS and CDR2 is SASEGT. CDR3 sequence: CASSEARDRVFV.

The CDR3 reads CASSELDTNEQFF. CDR3 nucleotide sequence: TGCGCCAGCAGTGAGTTAGACACTAATGAGCAGTTCTTC. The chain links TRBV10-1 to TRBJ2-1, with D unclear. Germline V gives CDR1 WNHNN, CDR2 SYGVQD (reference sequence). Trimming left V 1 base short and J 7 bases short, with 8 bases between. CDR3 length equals 13 residues.

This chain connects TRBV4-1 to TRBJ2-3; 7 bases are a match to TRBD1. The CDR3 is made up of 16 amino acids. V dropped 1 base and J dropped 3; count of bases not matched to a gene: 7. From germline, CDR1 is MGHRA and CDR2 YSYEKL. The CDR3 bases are TGCGCCAGCAGCCAAGGGGGGACAGTTGAGACAGATACGCAGTATTTT. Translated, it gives CASSQGGTVETDTQYF.

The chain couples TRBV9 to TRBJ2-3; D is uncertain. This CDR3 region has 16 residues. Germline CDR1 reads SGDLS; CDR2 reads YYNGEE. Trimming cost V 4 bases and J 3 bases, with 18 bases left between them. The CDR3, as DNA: TGTGCCAGCAGCCCCACTCCGACACCCGGAACAGATACGCAGTATTTT. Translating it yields CASSPTPTPGTDTQYF.

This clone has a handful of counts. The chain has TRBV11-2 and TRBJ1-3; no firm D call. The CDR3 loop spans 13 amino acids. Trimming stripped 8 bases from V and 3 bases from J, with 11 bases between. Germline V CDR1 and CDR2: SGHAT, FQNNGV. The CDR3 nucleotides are TGTGCCAGCCAGCGGCGAGTTGGAAACACCATATATTTT. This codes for CASQRRVGNTIYF.

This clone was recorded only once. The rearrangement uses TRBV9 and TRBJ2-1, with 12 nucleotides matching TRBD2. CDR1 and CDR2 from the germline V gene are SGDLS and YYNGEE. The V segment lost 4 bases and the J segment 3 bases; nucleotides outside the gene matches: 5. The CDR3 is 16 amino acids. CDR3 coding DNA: TGTGCCAGCAGCCCAGGACTAGCGGGGATCTACAATGAGCAGTTCTTC. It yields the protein CASSPGLAGIYNEQFF.

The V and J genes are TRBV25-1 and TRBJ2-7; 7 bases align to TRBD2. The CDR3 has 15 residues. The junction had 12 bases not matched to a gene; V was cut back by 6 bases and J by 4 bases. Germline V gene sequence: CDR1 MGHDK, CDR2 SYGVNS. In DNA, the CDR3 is TGTGCCAGCAGAATTAAAACTAGCGACGGGTACGAGCAGTACTTC. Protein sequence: CASRIKTSDGYEQYF.

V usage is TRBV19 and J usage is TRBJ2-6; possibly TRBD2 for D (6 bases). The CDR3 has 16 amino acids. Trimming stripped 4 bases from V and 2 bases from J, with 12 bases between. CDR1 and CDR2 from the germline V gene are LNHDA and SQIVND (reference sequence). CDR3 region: CASSKSGEAGANVLTF. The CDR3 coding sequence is TGTGCCAGTAGTAAGTCCGGGGAGGCTGGGGCCAACGTCCTGACTTTC.

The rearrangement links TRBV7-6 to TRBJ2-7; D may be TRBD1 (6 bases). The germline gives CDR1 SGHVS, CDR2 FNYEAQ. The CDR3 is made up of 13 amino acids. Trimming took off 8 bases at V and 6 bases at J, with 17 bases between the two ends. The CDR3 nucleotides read TGTGCCAGCCAATTGACAGGCGCTTCCGAGCAGTACTTC. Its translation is CASQLTGASEQYF.

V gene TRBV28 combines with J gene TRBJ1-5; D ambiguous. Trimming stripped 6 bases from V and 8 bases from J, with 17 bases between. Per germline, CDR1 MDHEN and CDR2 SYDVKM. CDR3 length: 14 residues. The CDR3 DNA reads TGTGCCAGCAGCCCCCCGGGGTCTGGGAAGCCCCAGCATTTT. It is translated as CASSPPGSGKPQHF.

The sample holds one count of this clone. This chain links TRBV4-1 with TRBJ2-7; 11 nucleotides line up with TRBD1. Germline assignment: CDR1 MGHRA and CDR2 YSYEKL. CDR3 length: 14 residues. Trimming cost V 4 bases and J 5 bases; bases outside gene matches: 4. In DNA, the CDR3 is TGCGCCAGCAGCCCGAGGACAGGGGGCGACGAGCAGTACTTC. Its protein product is CASSPRTGGDEQYF.

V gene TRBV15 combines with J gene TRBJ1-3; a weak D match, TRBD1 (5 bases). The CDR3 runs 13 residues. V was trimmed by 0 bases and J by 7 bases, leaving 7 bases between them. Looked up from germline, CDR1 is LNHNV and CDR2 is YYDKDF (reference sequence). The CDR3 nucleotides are TGTGCCACCAGCAGAGACAGGGTGAACACCATATATTTT. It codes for CATSRDRVNTIYF. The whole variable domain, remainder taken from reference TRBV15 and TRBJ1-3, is DAMVIQNPRYQVTQFGKPVTLSCSQTLNHNVMYWYQQKSSQAPKLLFHYYDKDFNNEADTPDNFQSRRPNTSFCFLDIRSPGLGDTAMYLCATSRDRVNTIYFGEGSWLTVV.

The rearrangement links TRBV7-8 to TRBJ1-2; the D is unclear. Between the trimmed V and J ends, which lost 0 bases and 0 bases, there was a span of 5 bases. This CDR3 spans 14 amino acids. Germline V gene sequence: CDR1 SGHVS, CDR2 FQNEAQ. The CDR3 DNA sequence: TGTGCCAGCAGCTTAGCCCCCTCTAACTATGGCTACACCTTC. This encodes CASSLAPSNYGYTF.

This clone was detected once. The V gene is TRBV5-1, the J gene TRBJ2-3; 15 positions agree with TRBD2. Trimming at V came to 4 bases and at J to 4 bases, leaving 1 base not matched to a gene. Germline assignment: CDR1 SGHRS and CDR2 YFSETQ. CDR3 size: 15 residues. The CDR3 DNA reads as TGCGCCAGCAGCAGGACTAGCGGGAGGGCAGATACGCAGTATTTT. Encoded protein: CASSRTSGRADTQYF.

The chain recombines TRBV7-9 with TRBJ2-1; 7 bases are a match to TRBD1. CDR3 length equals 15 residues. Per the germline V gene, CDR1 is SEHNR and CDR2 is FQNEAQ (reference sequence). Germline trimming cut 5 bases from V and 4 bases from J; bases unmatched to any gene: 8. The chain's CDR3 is CASSNRDSPYNEQFF. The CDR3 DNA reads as TGTGCCAGCAGCAACCGGGACAGCCCGTACAATGAGCAGTTCTTC.

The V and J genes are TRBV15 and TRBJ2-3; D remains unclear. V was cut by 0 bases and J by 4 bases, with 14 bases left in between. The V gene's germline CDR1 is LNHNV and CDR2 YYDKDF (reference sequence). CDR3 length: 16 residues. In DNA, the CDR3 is TGTGCCACCAGCAGAGATCGACTGGCCTATTCAGATACGCAGTATTTT. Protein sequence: CATSRDRLAYSDTQYF.

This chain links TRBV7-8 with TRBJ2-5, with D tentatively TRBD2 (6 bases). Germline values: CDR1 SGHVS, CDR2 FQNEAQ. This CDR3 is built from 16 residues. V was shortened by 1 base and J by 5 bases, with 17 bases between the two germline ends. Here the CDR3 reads CASSLVTTFGGETQYF. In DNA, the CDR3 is TGTGCCAGCAGCTTAGTCACGACATTCGGGGGTGAGACCCAGTACTTC. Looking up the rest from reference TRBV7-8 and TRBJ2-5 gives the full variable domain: GAGVSQSPRYKVAKRGQDVALRCDPISGHVSLFWYQQALGQGPEFLTYFQNEAQLDKSGLPSDRFFAERPEGSVSTLKIQRTQQEDSAVYLCASSLVTTFGGETQYFGPGTRLLVL.

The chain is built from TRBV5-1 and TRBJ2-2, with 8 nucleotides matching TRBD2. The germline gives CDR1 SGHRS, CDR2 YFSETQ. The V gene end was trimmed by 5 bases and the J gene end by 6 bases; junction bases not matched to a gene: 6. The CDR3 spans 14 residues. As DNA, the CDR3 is TGCGCCAGCAGTCACCGGGAGGGGGCCGGGGAGCTGTTTTTT. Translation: CASSHREGAGELFF.

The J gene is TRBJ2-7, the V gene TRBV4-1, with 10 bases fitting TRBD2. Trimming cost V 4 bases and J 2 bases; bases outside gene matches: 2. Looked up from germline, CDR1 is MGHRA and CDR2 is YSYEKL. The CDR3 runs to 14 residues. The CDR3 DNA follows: TGCGCCAGCAGCCCTAGCGGGAGCACCTACGAGCAGTACTTC. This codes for CASSPSGSTYEQYF.

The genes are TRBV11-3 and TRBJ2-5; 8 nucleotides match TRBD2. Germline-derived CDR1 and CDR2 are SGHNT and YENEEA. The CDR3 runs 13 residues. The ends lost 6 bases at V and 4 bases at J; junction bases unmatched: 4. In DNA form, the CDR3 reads TGTGCCAGCAGTCGGGGGGGAGGAGAGACCCAGTACTTC. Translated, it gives CASSRGGGETQYF.

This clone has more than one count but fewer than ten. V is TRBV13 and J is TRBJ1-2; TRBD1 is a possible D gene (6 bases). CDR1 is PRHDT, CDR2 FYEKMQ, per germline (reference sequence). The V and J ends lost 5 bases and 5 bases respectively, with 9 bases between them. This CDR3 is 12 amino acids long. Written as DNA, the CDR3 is TGTGCCAGCAGCGGCGGACAGTATGGCTACACCTTC. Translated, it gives CASSGGQYGYTF.

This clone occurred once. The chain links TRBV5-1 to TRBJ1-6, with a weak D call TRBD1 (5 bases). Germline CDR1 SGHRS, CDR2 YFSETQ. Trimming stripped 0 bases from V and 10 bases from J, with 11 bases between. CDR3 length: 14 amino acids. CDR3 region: CASSLGRGGSPLHF. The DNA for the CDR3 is TGCGCCAGCAGCTTGGGGAGGGGAGGCTCACCCCTCCACTTT.

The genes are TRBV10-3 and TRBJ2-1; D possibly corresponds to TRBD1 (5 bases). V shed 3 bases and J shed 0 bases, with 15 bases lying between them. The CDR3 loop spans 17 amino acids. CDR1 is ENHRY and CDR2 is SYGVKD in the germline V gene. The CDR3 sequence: CAISDFPRQSSYNEQFF. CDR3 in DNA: TGTGCCATCAGTGACTTCCCTCGACAGAGCTCCTACAATGAGCAGTTCTTC.

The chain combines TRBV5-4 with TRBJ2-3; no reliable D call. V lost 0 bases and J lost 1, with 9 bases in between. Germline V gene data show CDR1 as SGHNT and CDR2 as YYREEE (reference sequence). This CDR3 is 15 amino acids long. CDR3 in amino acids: CASSLAAAGTDTQYF. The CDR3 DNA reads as TGTGCCAGCAGCTTGGCAGCTGCGGGCACAGATACGCAGTATTTT. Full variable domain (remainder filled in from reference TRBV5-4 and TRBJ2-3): ETGVTQSPTHLIKTRGQQVTLRCSSQSGHNTVSWYQQALGQGPQFIFQYYREEENGRGNFPPRFSGLQFPNYSSELNVNALELDDSALYLCASSLAAAGTDTQYFGPGTRLTVL.

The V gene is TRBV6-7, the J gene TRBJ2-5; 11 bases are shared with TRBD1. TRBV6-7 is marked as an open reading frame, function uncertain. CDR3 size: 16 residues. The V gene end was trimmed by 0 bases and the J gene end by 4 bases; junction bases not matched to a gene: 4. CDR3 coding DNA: TGTGCCAGCAGTTACTCGAGGACAGGGGGCGCAGAGACCCAGTACTTC. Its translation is CASSYSRTGGAETQYF.

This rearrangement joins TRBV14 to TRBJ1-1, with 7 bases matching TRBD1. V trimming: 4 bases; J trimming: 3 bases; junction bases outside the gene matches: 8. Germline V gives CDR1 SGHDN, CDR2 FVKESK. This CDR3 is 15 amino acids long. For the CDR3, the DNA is TGTGCCAGCAGCCGATTACAGGGGCACGACACTGAAGCTTTCTTT. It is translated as CASSRLQGHDTEAFF.

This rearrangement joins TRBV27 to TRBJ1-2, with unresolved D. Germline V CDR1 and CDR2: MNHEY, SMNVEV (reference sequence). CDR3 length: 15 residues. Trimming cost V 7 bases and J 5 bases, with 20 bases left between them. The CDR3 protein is CASTFKTHGSYGYTF. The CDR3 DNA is TGTGCCAGCACCTTCAAAACCCACGGGTCTTATGGCTACACCTTC.

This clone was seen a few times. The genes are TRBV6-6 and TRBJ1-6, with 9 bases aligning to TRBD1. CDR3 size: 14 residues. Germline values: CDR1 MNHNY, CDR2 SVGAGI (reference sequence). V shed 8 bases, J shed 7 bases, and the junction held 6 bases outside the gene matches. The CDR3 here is CASAPGTGNSPLHF. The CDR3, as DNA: TGTGCCAGCGCCCCCGGGACAGGGAATTCACCCCTCCACTTT.

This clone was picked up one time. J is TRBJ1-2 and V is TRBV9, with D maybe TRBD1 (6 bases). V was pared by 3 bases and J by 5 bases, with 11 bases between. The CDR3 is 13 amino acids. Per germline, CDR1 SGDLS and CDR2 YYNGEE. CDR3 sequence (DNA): TGTGCCAGCAGCGGCCCACAGGGATATGGCTACACCTTC. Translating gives CASSGPQGYGYTF.